This T cell receptor (beta chain) was identified in a study of blood T cell repertoires in COVID-19. Background on the study: Spain, Italy and the United States supplied samples that represented acute and convalescent COVID-19. T cells, B-cell-depleted T cells, or PBMCs provided the cDNA or gDNA that served as material.

Authors' data handling: From reference gene primer amplification, estimates of nucleated cell counts were derived. Generated by immunoSEQ multiplex PCR, the TCRdb table keeps only in-frame clones and is missing some. Clonal size and the V and J genes are those of that table, whereas D and trimming came from the DNA. There are tens of thousands of clones in the sample; approximately 76% occur only once, and 15% to 20% lies in the top ten. Sample: peripheral blood. This clonotype originated in a man aged 70 or older with active or convalescent COVID-19.

CDR3 DNA sequence: TGTGCCTGGGCCCCCGGGGGCAATCAGCCCCAGCATTTT. Its translation: CAWAPGGNQPQHF. J is TRBJ1-5 and V is TRBV30; unclear D gene. V dropped 5 bases and J dropped 2 bases, with 10 bases sitting between them. Looked up from germline, CDR1 is GTSNPN and CDR2 is SVGIG (reference sequence). This CDR3 spans 13 amino acids.